This TCR beta chain was identified during a study of T-cell reconstitution after alpha-beta-depleted transplantation in children (dated by TCRdb to the mid-2010s). As for the study more broadly: Using TCR repertoire profiling, the study quantitatively followed how T-cell immune reconstitution unfolded in children after TCRalphabeta/CD19-depleted allogeneic hematopoietic cell transplantation.

As concerns this clonotype: The specificity of this receptor is unknown. There are no base qualities to consult, and no much larger clone falls within one base.

The library came from PCR. Reads for this sample came from an Illumina HiSeq 2500. Molecular barcoding was employed in the preparation of TCR libraries, with unique molecular identifiers being used to normalize TCRbeta repertoire quantification. The public reads were quality trimmed at Q25 with fastp and then assembled into clones with MiXCR by TCRdb, keeping productive beta chains. Here each entry gathers all rows of one CDR3 protein and keeps the most common genes and DNA. Here the sample has nearly 400,000 distinct CDR3 sequences; around 21% occur a single time. Of the sample, 3% to 4% falls within the top ten clones. The germline V gene supplies CDR1 MDHEN and CDR2 SYDVKM. Inclusive of the bounding cysteine and phenylalanine, the CDR3 is 15 residues long. Of the read, only the CDR3 DNA is kept; its 45 bases are in frame from base 1. V is cut by 1 base and J by 6 bases, and the space between the germline ends is 16 bases.

Sequenced here: PBMCs from the stem cell graft donor, sampled from the stem cell graft. The clonotype was recovered from a human donor who donated a stem cell graft to a child with acute myeloid leukemia. The V and J segments used are TRBV28 and TRBJ2-7; the D call is possibly TRBD1 or TRBD2, each sharing 5 bases. The CDR3 protein: CASSLSGQGGLEQYF. At the DNA level, the sequence is TGTGCCAGCAGTTTATCGGGGCAGGGTGGGCTCGAGCAGTACTTC.